These 11 T cell receptor beta chains came from one sample sequenced in a study of Ad26.COV2.S vaccination and SARS-CoV-2 variants. Here immunoSEQ multiplex PCR was the method, and the copy in TCRdb shows in-frame clones only, minus some. The sample includes nearly 95,000 clones, roughly 84% seen only once; the top ten take about 15%. The specimen was peripheral blood, collected after recovery from COVID-19. All receptors derive from a human donor who had recovered from COVID-19.

The V gene is TRBV3-1 (or the pseudogene TRBV3-2), the J gene TRBJ2-3, with D maybe TRBD1 (6 bases). The CDR3 is made up of 16 amino acids. V was trimmed by 4 bases and J by 0 bases, leaving 14 bases between them. Germline-derived CDR1 and CDR2 are LGHDT and YNNKEL (reference sequence). CDR3 region: CASSRWDTSSTDTQYF. In DNA form, the CDR3 reads TGTGCCAGCAGCCGGTGGGACACCTCTAGCACAGATACGCAGTATTTT.

This chain connects TRBV24-1 to TRBJ2-6; no reliable D call. The germline V gene has CDR1 KGHDR and CDR2 SFDVKD. The CDR3 loop spans 16 amino acids. V was shortened by 4 bases and J by 3 bases, with 12 bases between the two germline ends. Here the CDR3 DNA reads TGTGCCACCAGTGACCAGTGGGGTAATGGGGCCAACGTCCTGACTTTC. As protein: CATSDQWGNGANVLTF.

The chain carries TRBV6-2 or TRBV6-3 and TRBJ1-5, with a tentative D call TRBD1 (5 bases). This CDR3 contains 16 residues. CDR1 is MNHEY, CDR2 SVGEGT, per germline. V shed 4 bases and J shed 3 bases, with 16 bases lying between them. Here the CDR3 reads CASSSPIRVTNQPQHF. The CDR3 DNA reads as TGTGCCAGCAGTTCCCCGATCAGGGTTACCAATCAGCCCCAGCATTTT.

This clone has more than one count but fewer than ten. The J gene is TRBJ1-6, the V gene TRBV15; D gene ambiguous. This CDR3 comprises 16 residues. The germline V gene has CDR1 LNHNV and CDR2 YYDKDF (reference sequence). V was cut by 5 bases and J by 7 bases, with 18 bases left in between. The CDR3 nucleotides are TGTGCCACCAGCGCTTCGGTCAACCTGGGGAATTCACCCCTCCACTTT. Translating gives CATSASVNLGNSPLHF.

V and J are TRBV7-9 and TRBJ2-7; D is unclear. Germline CDR1 and CDR2: SEHNR and FQNEAQ (reference sequence). The germline V and J ends were trimmed by 1 base and 5 bases, with 12 bases remaining between them. CDR3 length: 14 residues. Here the CDR3 DNA reads TGTGCCAGCAGCTTAGGTTTCTCCGGCCACGAGCAGTACTTC. It specifies CASSLGFSGHEQYF.

This clone was counted a single time. This sequence joins TRBV24-1 and TRBJ2-7; 10 bases align to TRBD2. Germline V CDR1 and CDR2: KGHDR, SFDVKD. The CDR3 has 21 residues. Trimming at V came to 0 bases and at J to 5 bases, leaving 21 bases not matched to a gene. The CDR3 loop reads CATSDLPEEASGSPVVDEQYF. The CDR3 DNA reads as TGTGCCACCAGTGATTTGCCGGAGGAGGCTAGCGGGAGCCCCGTGGTGGACGAGCAGTACTTC.

CDR3 in amino acids: CASTTTQGGGYGYTF. CDR3 in DNA: TGTGCCAGTACCACAACACAGGGAGGGGGCTATGGCTACACCTTC. The chain combines TRBV19 with TRBJ1-2; weak D call: TRBD1 (6 bases). This CDR3 is built from 15 residues. The V gene lost 7 bases and the J gene lost 4 bases, with 19 bases spanning the gap. Germline lookup yields CDR1 LNHDA and CDR2 SQIVND (reference sequence).

The CDR3 sequence: CASSSRDSSITDTQYF. CDR3 sequence (DNA): TGTGCCAGCAGCAGCAGGGACAGCTCAATCACAGATACGCAGTATTTT. V gene TRBV11-3 combines with J gene TRBJ2-3; 7 nucleotides match TRBD1. The CDR3 length is 16 residues. V dropped 5 bases and J dropped 2; count of bases not matched to a gene: 10. CDR1 and CDR2 from the germline V gene are SGHNT and YENEEA.

This chain connects TRBV15 to TRBJ1-2, with D unresolved. The V and J ends lost 1 base and 0 bases respectively, with 9 bases between them. Germline V CDR1 and CDR2: LNHNV, YYDKDF (reference sequence). This CDR3 comprises 15 residues. CDR3 protein: CATSRVGVSNYGYTF. CDR3 bases: TGTGCCACCAGCAGAGTAGGCGTCTCTAACTATGGCTACACCTTC.

The chain recombines TRBV19 with TRBJ2-2, with 8 bases aligning to TRBD2. CDR1 LNHDA and CDR2 SQIVND come from the germline V gene (reference sequence). V lost 3 bases to trimming and J lost 2 bases; unmatched junction nucleotides: 5. The CDR3 consists of 16 residues. For the CDR3, the DNA is TGTGCCAGTAGTATCGGGGGGGCGATAAACACCGGGGAGCTGTTTTTT. As protein: CASSIGGAINTGELFF.

J is TRBJ2-5 and V is TRBV5-1; 14 nucleotides match TRBD2. The CDR3 has 15 residues. Germline V CDR1 and CDR2: SGHRS, YFSETQ. V trimming: 4 bases; J trimming: 5 bases; junction bases outside the gene matches: 4. The CDR3 protein is CASSPGTSGSETQYF. The CDR3 bases are TGCGCCAGCAGCCCTGGGACTAGCGGGAGCGAGACCCAGTACTTC.